This TCR beta chain was found in a study of T cell responses to AZD1222 COVID-19 vaccine. With regard to this clone: Its antigen is still unknown.

Germline lookup yields CDR1 LNHDA and CDR2 SQIVND (reference sequence). This CDR3 is 14 amino acids long. V was pared by 3 bases and J by 4 bases, with 12 bases between. Study results and caveats: No day 14 peak samples; only post-peak repertoires were characterized.

Repertoires were generated with immunoSEQ multiplex PCR, while TCRdb's copy carries only in-frame clones and drops some. Here the sample spans under 150,000 clones, 92% being singletons. The chain links TRBV19 to TRBJ1-1, with unresolved D. Sequences were derived from peripheral blood, sampled 28 days after the second AZD1222 dose. The source of this sequence is an adult who received the AZD1222 COVID-19 vaccine. CDR3 nucleotide sequence: TGTGCCAGTAGTATTGGGCCCCTAGGCACTGAAGCTTTCTTT. Translation: CASSIGPLGTEAFF.